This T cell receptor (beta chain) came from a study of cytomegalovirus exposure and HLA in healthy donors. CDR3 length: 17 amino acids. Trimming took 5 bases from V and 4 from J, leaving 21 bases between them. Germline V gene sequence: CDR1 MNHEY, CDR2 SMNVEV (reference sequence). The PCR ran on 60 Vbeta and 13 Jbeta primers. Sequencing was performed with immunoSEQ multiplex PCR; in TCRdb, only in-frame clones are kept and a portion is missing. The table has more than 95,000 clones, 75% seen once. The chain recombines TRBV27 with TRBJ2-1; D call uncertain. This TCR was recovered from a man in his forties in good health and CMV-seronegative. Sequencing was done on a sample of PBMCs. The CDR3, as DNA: TGTGCCAGCAGTACCCGGTTTGGCGGTGAAGAATACAATGAGCAGTTCTTC. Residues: CASSTRFGGEEYNEQFF.